The 15 T cell receptor beta chains in this list originate from one sample, sequenced in a study of T cells in Graves' hyperthyroidism and ophthalmopathy. Using RNA transcripts as the source, TCR beta CDR3 regions were amplified. Initially, a first-round RT-PCR of the TCR CDR3 employed the HTBI primer set. MiXCR was run by TCRdb on the multiplex PCR reads, yielding one entry per CDR3 protein. This table holds about 590,000 distinct CDR3 sequences, around a sixth found once. Source material: blood. These TCRs come from a woman in her 30s with Graves' hyperthyroidism.

This clonotype was observed a handful of times. J is TRBJ2-3 and V is TRBV29-1, with D possibly TRBD2 on 6 matching bases. The V gene lost 4 bases and the J gene lost 2 bases, with 16 bases spanning the gap. Germline-derived CDR1 and CDR2 are SQVTM and ANQGSEA. The CDR3 totals 15 residues. The CDR3 nucleotides are TGCAGCGTTGGTGTTAGCGGTAGTAACACAGATACGCAGTATTTT. This encodes CSVGVSGSNTDTQYF.

This clonotype was observed a handful of times. This sequence joins TRBV29-1 and TRBJ2-2, with 14 nucleotides matching TRBD2. The V segment lost 7 bases and the J segment 7 bases; nucleotides outside the gene matches: 8. The germline CDR1 and CDR2 sequences are SQVTM and ANQGSEA. CDR3 size: 15 residues. CDR3 nucleotides: TGCAGCGCCAGACTAGCGGGAGGGCCGCGCGGGGAGCTGTTTTTT. This sequence encodes CSARLAGGPRGELFF.

This clonotype came up many times. The V and J genes are TRBV7-3 and TRBJ2-2; D perhaps matches TRBD1 (6 bases). The V end lost 3 bases, the J end lost 4 bases, and 18 bases lay between the germline ends. Looked up from germline, CDR1 is SGHTA and CDR2 is FQGTGA. There are 17 residues in the CDR3. CDR3 DNA sequence: TGTGCCAGCAGCTTTCAACACAGGGTAGTCGGCACCGGGGAGCTGTTTTTT. It is translated as CASSFQHRVVGTGELFF.

This clonotype has at least ten counts. The chain is built from TRBV27 and TRBJ2-3; D call uncertain. The ends were cut back, 7 bases at V and 4 bases at J, with 18 bases in the middle. CDR3 length: 15 amino acids. The germline V gene encodes CDR1 MNHEY and CDR2 SMNVEV (reference sequence). CDR3 coding DNA: TGTGCCAGCACTCAAAGGTCCGCACTGGCAGATACGCAGTATTTT. The encoded protein is CASTQRSALADTQYF.

This clonotype was seen at least ten times. The genes are TRBV11-2 and TRBJ2-1; TRBD2 aligns across 9 bases. V dropped 5 bases and J dropped 5; count of bases not matched to a gene: 7. Per germline, CDR1 SGHAT and CDR2 FQNNGV. The CDR3 sequence is 15 residues long. CDR3 DNA: TGTGCCAGCAGCCTAAGACTAGCGGCCCACAATGAGCAGTTCTTC. Translated: CASSLRLAAHNEQFF.

There are many counts of this clonotype. V usage is TRBV30 and J usage is TRBJ2-7; D is possibly TRBD1 (6 bases). In germline, CDR1 is GTSNPN, CDR2 SVGIG (reference sequence). The V end lost 4 bases, the J end lost 4 bases, and 20 bases lay between the germline ends. This CDR3 is 15 amino acids long. DNA of the CDR3: TGTGCCTGGACTTCCGAACGGGACACCAATTACGAGCAGTACTTC. The encoded protein is CAWTSERDTNYEQYF.

For this clonotype: A read error may produce the germline difference seen at one junction end. The genes are TRBV6-2 or TRBV6-3 and TRBJ2-5; 10 nucleotides line up with TRBD1. CDR1 and CDR2 from the germline V gene are MNHEY and SVGEGT. The length of the CDR3 is 15 residues. For the CDR3, the DNA is TGTACCAGCAGTTACGAGGGACAGGGGAGTGGGACCCAGTACTTC. Amino acid sequence: CTSSYEGQGSGTQYF.

This clonotype has a handful of counts. The chain links TRBV28 to TRBJ2-2; 9 bases line up with TRBD1. This CDR3 contains 13 residues. V shed 6 bases, J shed 6 bases, and the junction held 2 bases outside the gene matches. CDR1 is MDHEN and CDR2 is SYDVKM in the germline V gene. The CDR3 loop reads CASRTGGPGELFF. Here the CDR3 DNA reads TGTGCCAGCAGGACAGGGGGGCCCGGGGAGCTGTTTTTT.

As DNA, the CDR3 is TGCAGTGCTAGAGATAGAGCTGGGCAGCTTTATGGCTACACCTTC. This encodes CSARDRAGQLYGYTF. V gene TRBV20-1 combines with J gene TRBJ1-2; no definite D call. CDR1 is DFQATT, CDR2 SNEGSKA, per germline (reference sequence). This CDR3 has 15 amino acids. V lost 0 bases and J 5 bases, leaving 16 bases between the germline ends.

This clonotype was recorded a few times. The rearrangement joins TRBV9 to TRBJ1-3, with 8 bases fitting TRBD1. This CDR3 comprises 15 residues. V gave up 3 bases and J gave up 4 bases; unmatched junction bases: 6. The germline CDR1 and CDR2 sequences are SGDLS and YYNGEE. The CDR3 region is CASSGRQGYGNTIYF. The CDR3 DNA is TGTGCCAGCAGCGGCCGACAGGGGTACGGAAACACCATATATTTT.

The gene calls are TRBV6-1 and TRBJ2-7; D uncertain. Germline V gene lookup returns CDR1 MNHNS and CDR2 SASEGT. Between the trimmed V and J ends, which lost 2 bases and 0 bases, there was a span of 14 bases. The CDR3 spans 16 residues. The CDR3, as DNA: TGTGCCAGCAGTGAAAAGGGTAGGGTCATCTCCTACGAGCAGTACTTC. It translates to CASSEKGRVISYEQYF.

This clonotype showed up just a few times. J is TRBJ2-1 and V is TRBV7-3; TRBD1 matches 11 bases. Germline CDR1 is SGHTA and CDR2 is FQGTGA. This CDR3 comprises 16 residues. V lost 0 bases, J lost 6 bases, and 4 bases stayed unmatched. The CDR3 nucleotides are TGTGCCAGCAGCTTAACCGGACAGGGGGCGGTCAATGAGCAGTTCTTC. This translates into CASSLTGQGAVNEQFF.

This clonotype was detected ten times or more. The gene calls are TRBV20-1 and TRBJ2-7; no reliable D call. The CDR3 loop spans 12 amino acids. Trimming left V 3 bases short and J 2 bases short, with 8 bases between. From germline, CDR1 is DFQATT and CDR2 SNEGSKA (reference sequence). DNA for the CDR3: TGCAGTGCTAGCAGAAGGACCTACGAGCAGTACTTC. Translation gives CSASRRTYEQYF.

This clonotype was detected many times. The chain has TRBV24-1 and TRBJ2-1, with 7 positions matching TRBD1. Trimming took 7 bases from V and 6 from J; bases not matched to a gene: 5. The germline V gene has CDR1 KGHDR and CDR2 SFDVKD. The CDR3 spans 13 residues. CDR3 residues: CATSRQGGNEQFF. The CDR3 DNA follows: TGTGCCACCAGCCGACAGGGTGGCAATGAGCAGTTCTTC.

This clonotype was counted many times. The chain joins TRBV6-2 or TRBV6-3 to TRBJ2-5, with a possible D match to TRBD2 (6 bases). Looked up from germline, CDR1 is MNHEY and CDR2 is SVGEGT. The CDR3 runs 15 residues. Trimming cost V 6 bases and J 9 bases, with 23 bases left between them. CDR3 amino acids: CASSLLASQVLAQYF. The CDR3 coding sequence is TGTGCCAGCAGCTTACTAGCCTCCCAAGTGTTGGCCCAGTACTTC.